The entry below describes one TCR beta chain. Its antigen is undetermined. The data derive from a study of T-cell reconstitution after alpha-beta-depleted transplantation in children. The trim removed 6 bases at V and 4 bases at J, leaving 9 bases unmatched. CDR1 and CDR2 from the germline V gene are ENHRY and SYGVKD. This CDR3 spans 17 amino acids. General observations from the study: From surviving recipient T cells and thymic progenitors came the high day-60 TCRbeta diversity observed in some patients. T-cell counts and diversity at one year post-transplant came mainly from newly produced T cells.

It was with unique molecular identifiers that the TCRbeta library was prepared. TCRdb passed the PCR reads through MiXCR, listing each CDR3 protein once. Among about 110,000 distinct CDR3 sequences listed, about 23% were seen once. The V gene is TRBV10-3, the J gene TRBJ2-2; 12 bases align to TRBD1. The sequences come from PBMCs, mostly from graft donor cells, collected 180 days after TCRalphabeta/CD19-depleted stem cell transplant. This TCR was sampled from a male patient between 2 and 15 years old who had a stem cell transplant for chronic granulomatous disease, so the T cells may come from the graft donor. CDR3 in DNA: TGTGCCATCAGATCGGGACAGGGGGCCTCGAGCACCGGGGAGCTGTTTTTT. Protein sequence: CAIRSGQGASSTGELFF.